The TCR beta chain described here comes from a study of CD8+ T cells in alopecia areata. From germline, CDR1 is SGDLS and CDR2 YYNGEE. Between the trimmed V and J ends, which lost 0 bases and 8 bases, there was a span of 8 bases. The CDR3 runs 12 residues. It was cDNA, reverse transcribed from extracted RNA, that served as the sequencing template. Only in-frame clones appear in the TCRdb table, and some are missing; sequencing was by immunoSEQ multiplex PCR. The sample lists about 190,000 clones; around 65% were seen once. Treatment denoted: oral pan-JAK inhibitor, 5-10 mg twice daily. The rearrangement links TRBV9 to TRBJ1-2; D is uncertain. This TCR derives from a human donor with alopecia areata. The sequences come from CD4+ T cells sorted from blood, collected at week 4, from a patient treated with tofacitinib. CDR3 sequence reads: CASSVDVQGYTF. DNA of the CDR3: TGTGCCAGCAGCGTAGACGTCCAGGGCTACACCTTC.